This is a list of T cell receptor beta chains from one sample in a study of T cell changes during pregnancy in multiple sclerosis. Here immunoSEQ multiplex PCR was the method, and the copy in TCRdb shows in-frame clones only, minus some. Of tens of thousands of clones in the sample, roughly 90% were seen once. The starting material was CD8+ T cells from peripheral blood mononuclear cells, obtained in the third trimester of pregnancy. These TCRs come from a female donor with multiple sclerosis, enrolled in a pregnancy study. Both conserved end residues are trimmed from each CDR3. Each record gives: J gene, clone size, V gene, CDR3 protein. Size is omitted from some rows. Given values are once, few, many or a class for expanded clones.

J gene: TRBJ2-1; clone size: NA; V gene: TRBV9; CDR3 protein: ASSVTGESYNEQF
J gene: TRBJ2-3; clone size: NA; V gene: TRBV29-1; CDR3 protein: SVGGLAGEKVGPDTQY
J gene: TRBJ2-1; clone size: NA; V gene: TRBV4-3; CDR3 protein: ASSQDNSLAGGYNEQF
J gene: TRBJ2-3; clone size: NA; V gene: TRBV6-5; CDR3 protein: ASSLSGFTDTQY
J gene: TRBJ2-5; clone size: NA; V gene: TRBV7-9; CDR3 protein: ASSQAYSETQY
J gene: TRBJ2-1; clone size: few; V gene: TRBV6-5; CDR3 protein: AIALGPSYNEQF
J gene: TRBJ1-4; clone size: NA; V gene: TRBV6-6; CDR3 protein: AGGRVGEKLF
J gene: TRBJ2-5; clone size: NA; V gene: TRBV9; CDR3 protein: ASTFPEALQETQY
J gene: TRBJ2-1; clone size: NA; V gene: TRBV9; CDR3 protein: ASNPAGGPYNEQF
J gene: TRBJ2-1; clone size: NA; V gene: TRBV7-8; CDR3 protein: ASSLEQSSYNEQF
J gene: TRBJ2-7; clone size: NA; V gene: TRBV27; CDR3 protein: ASSPGLAGLYEQY
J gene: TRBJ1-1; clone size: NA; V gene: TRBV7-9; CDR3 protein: AGLRGPNTEAF
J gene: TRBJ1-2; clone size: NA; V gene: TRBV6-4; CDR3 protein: ASSPGGPDGYT
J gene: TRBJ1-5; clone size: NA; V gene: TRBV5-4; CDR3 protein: ASSSGTGNQPQH
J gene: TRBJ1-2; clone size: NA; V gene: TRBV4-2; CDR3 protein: ASSQDGPSSADGYT
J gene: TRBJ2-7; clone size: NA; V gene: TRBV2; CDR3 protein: ASSEEGQGTYEQY
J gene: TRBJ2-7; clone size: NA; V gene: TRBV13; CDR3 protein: ASSLGQGPTYEQY